This T cell receptor (beta chain) was identified in a study of T cell changes during pregnancy in multiple sclerosis. Per germline, CDR1 SGDLS and CDR2 YYNGEE. There are 18 residues in the CDR3. Trimming at V came to 0 bases and at J to 3 bases, leaving 5 bases not matched to a gene. Produced via immunoSEQ multiplex PCR; TCRdb's table is partial and in-frame only. The sample yields around 100,000 clones, around 94% seen once. The chain links TRBV9 to TRBJ2-2, with 13 positions matching TRBD2. The specimen was peripheral blood, collected in the second trimester of pregnancy. The receptor's source is a female donor with multiple sclerosis, enrolled in a pregnancy study. DNA of the CDR3: TGTGCCAGCAGCGTAGCTACAGGACTAGCGGGAGACACCGGGGAGCTGTTTTTT. It specifies CASSVATGLAGDTGELFF.